One sample yielded the 9 T cell receptor beta chains listed below, sequenced in a study of T cell responses to AZD1222 COVID-19 vaccine. Sequenced by immunoSEQ multiplex PCR; TCRdb stores in-frame clones only, minus some. The repertoire holds more than 95,000 clones, with 85% to 95% as singletons. Source: peripheral blood, taken on day 0 of AZD1222 vaccination. These receptors all come from an adult in good health.

The chain has TRBV28 and TRBJ1-2, with 7 bases identical to TRBD1. Germline trimming cut 3 bases from V and 5 bases from J; bases unmatched to any gene: 6. Germline V gives CDR1 MDHEN, CDR2 SYDVKM. The CDR3 covers 14 residues. In nucleotides, the CDR3 is TGTGCCAGCAGTTTGACAGGGAAAGAGTATGGCTACACCTTC. It is translated as CASSLTGKEYGYTF.

The rearrangement joins TRBV29-1 to TRBJ2-3; 7 bases agree with TRBD1. The length of the CDR3 is 15 residues. Per germline, CDR1 SQVTM and CDR2 ANQGSEA. V was clipped by 6 bases and J by 0 bases; unmatched bases: 9. The CDR3 spells CSVGTARTSTDTQYF. The CDR3 nucleotides are TGCAGCGTCGGGACAGCGAGAACTAGCACAGATACGCAGTATTTT.

This chain joins TRBV27 and TRBJ1-5, with TRBD1 as a possible D gene (6 bases). The CDR3 runs 13 residues. Trimming took 5 bases from V and 4 from J, leaving 9 bases between them. In germline, CDR1 is MNHEY, CDR2 SMNVEV (reference sequence). DNA for the CDR3: TGTGCCAGCAGTAAGGGGGGGAATCAGCCCCAGCATTTT. It codes for CASSKGGNQPQHF.

J is TRBJ2-2 and V is TRBV19; no clear D. Germline values: CDR1 LNHDA, CDR2 SQIVND (reference sequence). The CDR3 length is 14 residues. The V and J ends lost 7 bases and 3 bases respectively, with 12 bases between them. The CDR3 DNA follows: TGTGCCAGTATAACCCGGGCGGACACCGGGGAGCTGTTTTTT. Translated: CASITRADTGELFF.

The chain uses TRBV6-5 and TRBJ1-6; 7 bases are a match to TRBD1. The V and J ends lost 10 bases and 9 bases, in that order; junction bases with no gene match: 15. Germline V lookup: CDR1 MNHEY, CDR2 SVGAGI. The CDR3 contains 15 residues. CDR3 DNA sequence: TGTGCCACCCTGACCTACGGGACAGCACTTTCACCCCTCCACTTT. Translating it yields CATLTYGTALSPLHF.

The chain couples TRBV3-1 (or the pseudogene TRBV3-2) to TRBJ2-7; 9 bases are shared with TRBD2. CDR3 length equals 15 residues. J lost 3 bases, V lost 1 base, and 4 bases had no gene match. The germline CDR1 and CDR2 sequences are LGHDT and YNNKEL (reference sequence). The DNA of the CDR3 is TGTGCCAGCAGCCAAGTTAGTAGCGGGAGCTACGAGCAGTACTTC. Encoded protein: CASSQVSSGSYEQYF.

The chain couples TRBV28 to TRBJ2-1; no clear D. In germline, CDR1 is MDHEN, CDR2 SYDVKM. The CDR3 is 17 amino acids. V was trimmed by 4 bases and J by 8 bases, leaving 24 bases between them. CDR3 region: CASSSPPLRTPPHEQFF. The CDR3 DNA is TGTGCCAGCAGTTCCCCCCCACTGAGGACCCCCCCCCATGAGCAGTTCTTC.

This clone appeared a single time. The V and J genes are TRBV5-5 and TRBJ2-1, with TRBD2 matching over 7 bases. Germline CDR1 is SGHKS and CDR2 is YYEKEE (reference sequence). The CDR3 runs to 15 residues. The junction had 6 bases not matched to a gene; V was cut back by 4 bases and J by 2 bases. This CDR3 is CASSGLTSAYNEQFF. The DNA of the CDR3 is TGTGCCAGCAGCGGCCTTACTAGCGCCTACAATGAGCAGTTCTTC.

The sample holds a few counts of this clone. V and J are TRBV2 and TRBJ2-6; 12 bases match TRBD1. CDR3 length: 15 amino acids. Germline V lookup: CDR1 SNHLY, CDR2 FYNNEI. With 6 bases clipped from V and 13 bases from J, the junction kept 10 bases outside the gene matches. The CDR3: CASRRGTGGGSVLTF. CDR3 sequence (DNA): TGTGCCAGCAGGCGAGGGACAGGGGGCGGATCAGTCCTGACTTTC.